The 8 T cell receptor beta chains listed next were all sequenced from one sample in a study of blood T cell repertoires in COVID-19. Profiling relied on immunoSEQ multiplex PCR, and the TCRdb table lists in-frame clones only, not all of them. The table has approximately 150,000 clones, roughly 85% seen once; the top ten hold roughly 2.6%. The material sequenced was peripheral blood. The receptors shown here come from a human donor with acute or convalescent COVID-19. The donor label of this sample is uncertain.

The rearrangement uses TRBV10-3 and TRBJ2-2, with TRBD1 matching over 9 bases. The CDR3 is 18 residues long. In germline, CDR1 is ENHRY, CDR2 SYGVKD. Losses at the gene ends were 4 bases for V and 1 base for J; bases not matched to a gene: 10. This CDR3 is CAISGTGTGSRNTGELFF. The CDR3 coding sequence is TGTGCCATCAGTGGGACCGGGACAGGGTCGAGGAACACCGGGGAGCTGTTTTTT.

This chain links TRBV29-1 with TRBJ2-7; 8 nucleotides line up with TRBD1. Germline loops: CDR1 SQVTM, CDR2 ANQGSEA. With 6 bases clipped from V and 2 bases from J, the junction kept 6 bases outside the gene matches. The CDR3 runs to 13 residues. CDR3 sequence: CSVSGTGTYEQYF. In DNA, the CDR3 is TGCAGCGTCTCCGGGACAGGCACCTACGAGCAGTACTTC.

This clone was detected only a few times. One end of the junction varies from germline; a read error may be responsible. The chain recombines TRBV7-7 with TRBJ1-4; 9 nucleotides align to TRBD1. CDR1 is SSHAT and CDR2 is FNYEAQ in the germline V gene (reference sequence). This CDR3 spans 18 amino acids. The CDR3 is CASSLGEDRGETNEKLFF. CDR3 nucleotides: TGTGCTAGCAGCTTGGGAGAGGACAGGGGCGAGACTAATGAAAAACTGTTTTTT.

The rearrangement links TRBV19 to TRBJ1-1; 11 bases line up with TRBD1. CDR1 LNHDA and CDR2 SQIVND come from the germline V gene (reference sequence). After removal of 7 bases from V and 4 bases from J, the junction contained 8 bases not matched to a gene. This CDR3 region has 15 residues. The CDR3 is CASTVGGTGGTEAFF. The CDR3 DNA is TGTGCCAGTACCGTAGGTGGGACAGGGGGCACTGAAGCTTTCTTT.

The chain couples TRBV24-1 to TRBJ1-5, with a weak D call TRBD1 (6 bases). Germline values: CDR1 KGHDR, CDR2 SFDVKD. V was cut by 3 bases and J by 4 bases, with 15 bases left in between. The CDR3 has 16 amino acids. In DNA form, the CDR3 reads TGTGCCACCAGTGATCCAAGACAGGCGACAAATCAGCCCCAGCATTTT. Protein product: CATSDPRQATNQPQHF.

This rearrangement joins TRBV15 to TRBJ2-5; no definite D call. The V end was cut by 5 bases, the J end by 4 bases, with 8 bases between. The CDR3 spans 12 residues. In germline, CDR1 is LNHNV, CDR2 YYDKDF (reference sequence). In DNA, the CDR3 is TGTGCCACCAGCGGTGGCGGAGAGACCCAGTACTTC. It yields the protein CATSGGGETQYF. Together with reference TRBV15 and TRBJ2-5, the CDR3 gives the full variable domain: DAMVIQNPRYQVTQFGKPVTLSCSQTLNHNVMYWYQQKSSQAPKLLFHYYDKDFNNEADTPDNFQSRRPNTSFCFLDIRSPGLGDTAMYLCATSGGGETQYFGPGTRLLVL.

The chain carries TRBV4-2 and TRBJ2-3, with TRBD2 identical over 10 bases. Germline V gene lookup returns CDR1 LGHNA and CDR2 YNFKEQ. This CDR3 region has 19 residues. The J segment lost 1 base and the V segment lost 0 bases, leaving 10 bases of the junction unmatched. In nucleotides, the CDR3 is TGTGCCAGCAGCCAAGATCGGAGGACTAGCGGATATGGCACAGATACGCAGTATTTT. Translated: CASSQDRRTSGYGTDTQYF.

V gene TRBV19 combines with J gene TRBJ2-6, with TRBD1 as a possible D gene (6 bases). Trimming stripped 5 bases from V and 0 bases from J, with 14 bases between. The CDR3 is 17 amino acids. Germline V CDR1 and CDR2: LNHDA, SQIVND (reference sequence). In DNA form, the CDR3 reads TGTGCCAGTAGTTCCAGGGGCCGGCTCTCTGGGGCCAACGTCCTGACTTTC. Residues: CASSSRGRLSGANVLTF.